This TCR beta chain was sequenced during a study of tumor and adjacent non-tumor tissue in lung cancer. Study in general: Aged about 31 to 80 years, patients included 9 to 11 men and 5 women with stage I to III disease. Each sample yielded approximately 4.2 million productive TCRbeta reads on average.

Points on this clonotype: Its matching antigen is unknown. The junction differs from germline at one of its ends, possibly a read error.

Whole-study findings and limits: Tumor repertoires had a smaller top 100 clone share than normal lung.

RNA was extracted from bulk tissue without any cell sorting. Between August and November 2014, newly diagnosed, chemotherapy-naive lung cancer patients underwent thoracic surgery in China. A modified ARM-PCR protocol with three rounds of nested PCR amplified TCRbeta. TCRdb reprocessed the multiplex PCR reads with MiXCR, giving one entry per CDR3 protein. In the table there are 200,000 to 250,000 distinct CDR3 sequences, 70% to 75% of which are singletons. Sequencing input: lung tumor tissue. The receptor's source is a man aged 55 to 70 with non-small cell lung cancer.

CDR3 nucleotide sequence: TGTGCCAGCAGATTAGTCTGGGGCAGGAACACCGGGGAGCTGTTTTTT. It yields the protein CASRLVWGRNTGELFF. The rearrangement links TRBV11-2 to TRBJ2-2; D possibly corresponds to TRBD1 (5 bases). Germline V gene data show CDR1 as SGHAT and CDR2 as FQNNGV. The CDR3 is 16 amino acids. The full variable domain, with the rest looked up from reference TRBV11-2 and TRBJ2-2, is EAGVAQSPRYKIIEKRQSVAFWCNPISGHATLYWYQQILGQGPKLLIQFQNNGVVDDSQLPKDRFSAERLKGVDSTLKIQPAKLEDSAVYLCASRLVWGRNTGELFFGEGSRLTVL.